One sample yielded the 28 T cell receptor beta chains listed below, sequenced in a study of early T cells in non-severe SARS-CoV-2 infection. TCRdb re-called the 5' RACE reads through MiXCR, storing one row per CDR3 protein. This sample has 70,000 to 95,000 distinct CDR3 sequences; about 15% occur once, and the top ten carry 0.58%. The sample comprised whole blood. These receptors were taken from an adult who was a healthcare worker with PCR-confirmed SARS-CoV-2 infection or an uninfected control (not recorded which).

This clonotype showed up just a few times. The gene calls are TRBV4-1 and TRBJ2-1, with 10 bases lining up with TRBD2. Trimming took 1 base from V and 6 from J; bases not matched to a gene: 15. Germline V gene data show CDR1 as MGHRA and CDR2 as YSYEKL. This CDR3 spans 19 amino acids. CDR3 DNA sequence: TGCGCCAGCAGCCAAGCGTATCTAGCGGGGGCAAGGGCTAGCAATGAGCAGTTCTTC. Its protein is CASSQAYLAGARASNEQFF.

This clonotype has ten or more counts. The CDR3 DNA sequence: TGTGCCAGCGGGATAGGCGGGACGGCTAACTATGGCTACACCTTC. Its protein is CASGIGGTANYGYTF. The rearrangement uses TRBV2 and TRBJ1-2, with D possibly matching TRBD1 (5 bases). Trimming cost V 8 bases and J 0 bases, with 16 bases left between them. The CDR3 is made up of 15 amino acids. Germline lookup yields CDR1 SNHLY and CDR2 FYNNEI.

The V and J genes are TRBV2 and TRBJ1-4; TRBD1 might be the D (5 bases). Trimming cost V 5 bases and J 1 base, with 26 bases left between them. The CDR3 extends over 20 amino acids. Germline-derived CDR1 and CDR2 are SNHLY and FYNNEI. DNA of the CDR3: TGTGCCAGCAGTCCTAACGATCCAGGGAAGGAAGTAGGAACTAATGAAAAACTGTTTTTT. Amino acid sequence: CASSPNDPGKEVGTNEKLFF.

The gene calls are TRBV3-1 and TRBJ1-2; D is possibly TRBD1 (6 bases). CDR3 length: 15 residues. Trimming removed 1 base from V and 7 bases from J, with 16 bases in between. Germline V lookup: CDR1 LGHDT, CDR2 YNNKEL (reference sequence). The CDR3 reads CASSQAAGAKLGYTF. CDR3 bases: TGTGCCAGCAGCCAAGCGGCGGGGGCGAAGCTTGGCTACACCTTC.

The chain couples TRBV6-1 to TRBJ1-1; the D gene is possibly TRBD1 (5 bases). The CDR3 extends over 12 amino acids. From germline, CDR1 is MNHNS and CDR2 SASEGT. V was trimmed by 6 bases and J by 7 bases, leaving 12 bases between them. The CDR3 nucleotides read TGTGCCAGCAGACCCCAGGGCAGTGAAGCTTTCTTT. Translated: CASRPQGSEAFF.

The chain employs TRBV12-3 or TRBV12-4 and TRBJ2-1; D may match TRBD1 or TRBD2 (5 bases each). Trimming removed 5 bases at V and 11 bases at J, with 10 bases between. The CDR3 extends over 11 amino acids. The CDR3 bases are TGTGCCAGCAGTCCGCCGGGACAGCAGTTCTTC. Translation: CASSPPGQQFF.

On this clonotype: The conserved phenylalanine or tryptophan normally closing the CDR3 is absent here, so this likely arose from a read error. The V call is TRBV12-3 or TRBV12-4, the J call TRBJ2-6, with D possibly TRBD1 on 7 matching bases. Deletions cut 6 bases from V and 6 bases from J, with 15 bases between. This CDR3 is built from 15 residues. CDR3 sequence reads: CASSNDREVANVLTL. CDR3 nucleotides: TGTGCCAGCAGCAACGACAGGGAGGTGGCCAACGTCCTGACTTTG.

The V call is TRBV6-1, the J call TRBJ1-5; 9 bases map to TRBD1. Trimming at V came to 10 bases and at J to 6 bases, leaving 4 bases not matched to a gene. Looked up from germline, CDR1 is MNHNS and CDR2 is SASEGT. The CDR3 runs 12 residues. This chain's CDR3 is CATGQGGQPQHF. In nucleotides, the CDR3 is TGTGCCACGGGACAGGGCGGTCAGCCCCAGCATTTT.

The chain has TRBV5-1 and TRBJ2-5; a weak D match, TRBD1 (6 bases). The CDR3 consists of 15 residues. Trimming left V 4 bases short and J 1 base short, with 14 bases between. The V gene's germline CDR1 is SGHRS and CDR2 YFSETQ. DNA of the CDR3: TGCGCCAGCAGCCCGGAGGACAGAGCCCAAGAGACCCAGTACTTC. Amino acid sequence: CASSPEDRAQETQYF.

The chain carries TRBV5-1 and TRBJ2-4, with D perhaps matching TRBD1 (5 bases). Germline CDR1 reads SGHRS; CDR2 reads YFSETQ. This CDR3 is built from 18 residues. Trimming stripped 0 bases from V and 0 bases from J, with 16 bases between. The DNA of the CDR3 is TGCGCCAGCAGCTTGGCCACCGACAGTCTGTTAGCCAAAAACATTCAGTACTTC. As protein: CASSLATDSLLAKNIQYF.

This clonotype was observed at least ten times. J is TRBJ2-2 and V is TRBV5-1, with 8 bases fitting TRBD1. Germline-derived CDR1 and CDR2 are SGHRS and YFSETQ. V lost 4 bases to trimming and J lost 6 bases; unmatched junction nucleotides: 14. CDR3 length: 17 residues. CDR3 region: CASSPLRGQGTSGELFF. The CDR3 DNA reads TGCGCCAGCAGCCCACTCCGAGGACAGGGAACATCCGGGGAGCTGTTTTTT.

This clonotype was seen a few times. The chain links TRBV2 to TRBJ2-2, with no clear D. The CDR3 runs to 17 residues. Germline-derived CDR1 and CDR2 are SNHLY and FYNNEI. Trimming took off 2 bases at V and 2 bases at J, with 15 bases between the two ends. In nucleotides, the CDR3 is TGTGCCAGCAGTGAAAAGGGATCCTACACCAACACCGGGGAGCTGTTTTTT. Its translation: CASSEKGSYTNTGELFF. Supplemented by reference TRBV2 and TRBJ2-2, the full variable domain reads EPEVTQTPSHQVTQMGQEVILRCVPISNHLYFYWYRQILGQKVEFLVSFYNNEISEKSEIFDDQFSVERPDGSNFTLKIRSTKLEDSAMYFCASSEKGSYTNTGELFFGEGSRLTVL.

This clonotype was seen only a few times. The chain links TRBV9 to TRBJ2-6; D perhaps matches TRBD2 (5 bases). V was shortened by 0 bases and J by 2 bases, with 9 bases between the two germline ends. The CDR3 sequence is 16 residues long. Germline V lookup: CDR1 SGDLS, CDR2 YYNGEE. Here the CDR3 reads CASSVGIGAGANVLTF. The CDR3 nucleotides are TGTGCCAGCAGCGTAGGAATCGGGGCTGGGGCCAACGTCCTGACTTTC.

V usage is TRBV7-9 and J usage is TRBJ2-6, with no clear D. Germline CDR1 reads SEHNR; CDR2 reads FQNEAQ (reference sequence). V was shortened by 1 base and J by 0 bases, with 7 bases between the two germline ends. The CDR3 has 16 residues. The CDR3 DNA follows: TGTGCCAGCAGCTTAGGAGCATACTCTGGGGCCAACGTCCTGACTTTC. Amino acids: CASSLGAYSGANVLTF.

J is TRBJ2-5 and V is TRBV20-1; 12 nucleotides agree with TRBD2. J gave up 2 bases and V 4 bases, and 2 bases lay outside the gene matches. Germline V CDR1 and CDR2: DFQATT, SNEGSKA (reference sequence). CDR3 size: 14 residues. The CDR3: CSAKTSGRQETQYF. The CDR3 DNA reads as TGCAGTGCTAAGACTAGCGGGAGACAAGAGACCCAGTACTTC.

On this clonotype: The germline gene is not matched at one end of the junction; a read error may be the cause. The chain combines TRBV19 with TRBJ2-2; D not resolved. Germline lookup yields CDR1 LNHDA and CDR2 SQIVND (reference sequence). The CDR3 totals 11 residues. CDR3 region: CVSSPPGELFF. The CDR3 DNA follows: TGTGTCAGTAGTCCCCCCGGGGAGCTGTTTTTT.

J is TRBJ1-4 and V is TRBV2; 8 bases are a match to TRBD1. CDR1 is SNHLY and CDR2 is FYNNEI in the germline V gene. Losses at the gene ends were 6 bases for V and 3 bases for J; bases not matched to a gene: 6. The CDR3 covers 15 residues. Written as DNA, the CDR3 is TGTGCCAGCAGGGAGGACAGGGCAGCTAATGAAAAACTGTTTTTT. Its protein is CASREDRAANEKLFF. The full variable domain, in which reference TRBV2 and TRBJ1-4 provide the parts outside the CDR3, is EPEVTQTPSHQVTQMGQEVILRCVPISNHLYFYWYRQILGQKVEFLVSFYNNEISEKSEIFDDQFSVERPDGSNFTLKIRSTKLEDSAMYFCASREDRAANEKLFFGSGTQLSVL.

This clonotype was counted many times. This chain links TRBV20-1 with TRBJ2-1; 12 bases fit TRBD1. The germline gives CDR1 DFQATT, CDR2 SNEGSKA (reference sequence). V gave up 4 bases and J gave up 10 bases; unmatched junction bases: 5. This CDR3 spans 13 amino acids. CDR3 in amino acids: CSATGTGGLEQFF. The CDR3 DNA reads as TGCAGTGCTACCGGGACAGGGGGCCTGGAGCAGTTCTTC.

This clonotype came up a few times. The chain combines TRBV12-3 or TRBV12-4 with TRBJ2-3; 7 bases agree with TRBD2. V lost 3 bases, J lost 6 bases, and 3 bases stayed unmatched. This CDR3 region has 13 residues. DNA for the CDR3: TGTGCCAGCAGTTTCGGGCGGGGGGATACGCAGTATTTT. It yields the protein CASSFGRGDTQYF.

This clonotype was recorded a few times. V usage is TRBV7-3 and J usage is TRBJ1-1; D may be TRBD1 (6 bases). Trimming left V 0 bases short and J 3 bases short, with 14 bases between. Germline V gives CDR1 SGHTA, CDR2 FQGTGA. The CDR3 covers 16 residues. The DNA of the CDR3 is TGTGCCAGCAGCTTAACGTTGTACAGGGACGACACTGAAGCTTTCTTT. Its translation: CASSLTLYRDDTEAFF.

This clonotype showed up just a few times. This sequence joins TRBV24-1 and TRBJ1-5, with D unclear. CDR1 KGHDR and CDR2 SFDVKD come from the germline V gene. The V end lost 5 bases, the J end lost 0 bases, and 7 bases lay between the germline ends. The CDR3 spans 14 residues. The CDR3 loop is CATSGSYSNQPQHF. DNA for the CDR3: TGTGCCACCAGTGGGTCCTATAGCAATCAGCCCCAGCATTTT.

The chain uses TRBV5-4 and TRBJ1-1, with 8 bases fitting TRBD1. CDR3 length equals 16 residues. In germline, CDR1 is SGHNT, CDR2 YYREEE (reference sequence). V shed 3 bases, J shed 1 base, and the junction held 8 bases outside the gene matches. The CDR3 reads CASSSTAGQGNTEAFF. CDR3 coding DNA: TGTGCCAGCAGCTCCACCGCCGGACAGGGGAACACTGAAGCTTTCTTT.

This clonotype occurred a few times. V usage is TRBV5-5 and J usage is TRBJ2-5; the match to TRBD1 covers 10 bases. From germline, CDR1 is SGHKS and CDR2 YYEKEE (reference sequence). The CDR3 is 15 amino acids. The junction had 5 bases not matched to a gene; V was cut back by 4 bases and J by 2 bases. In DNA form, the CDR3 reads TGTGCCAGCAGCCCGGGGGACAGGGGACAAGAGACCCAGTACTTC. Protein sequence: CASSPGDRGQETQYF. Combining the CDR3 with reference TRBV5-5 and TRBJ2-5 gives the whole variable domain DAGVTQSPTHLIKTRGQQVTLRCSPISGHKSVSWYQQVLGQGPQFIFQYYEKEERGRGNFPDRFSARQFPNYSSELNVNALLLGDSALYLCASSPGDRGQETQYFGPGTRLLVL.

The genes are TRBV18 and TRBJ1-2, with D maybe TRBD1 (5 bases). V shed 3 bases and J shed 6 bases, with 11 bases lying between them. The CDR3 is 13 amino acids. Germline lookup yields CDR1 KGHSH and CDR2 LQKENI. CDR3 coding DNA: TGTGCCAGCTCACCGGGGTTGACAGATGGCTACACCTTC. This encodes CASSPGLTDGYTF.

The chain links TRBV7-3 to TRBJ2-3; possibly TRBD1 for D (6 bases). The CDR3 contains 14 residues. The ends were cut back, 3 bases at V and 2 bases at J, with 9 bases in the middle. The germline CDR1 and CDR2 sequences are SGHTA and FQGTGA. This chain's CDR3 is CASSFVGATDTQYF. The CDR3 DNA reads as TGTGCCAGCAGCTTTGTGGGGGCCACAGATACGCAGTATTTT.

The sample holds a few counts of this clonotype. The chain has TRBV29-1 and TRBJ2-5, with 8 bases lining up with TRBD1. The CDR3 is made up of 11 amino acids. Germline trimming cut 7 bases from V and 4 bases from J; bases unmatched to any gene: 2. CDR1 is SQVTM and CDR2 is ANQGSEA in the germline V gene. CDR3 loop: CSAGGRETQYF. CDR3 coding DNA: TGCAGCGCAGGGGGCCGAGAGACCCAGTACTTC.

This clonotype was observed many times. This chain uses TRBV20-1 with TRBJ1-1, with 8 bases lining up with TRBD1. The CDR3 is made up of 12 amino acids. The J segment lost 3 bases and the V segment lost 7 bases, leaving 4 bases of the junction unmatched. CDR1 is DFQATT and CDR2 is SNEGSKA in the germline V gene (reference sequence). The CDR3 nucleotides read TGCAGTGTACCGACAGGGGACACTGAAGCTTTCTTT. This gives the protein CSVPTGDTEAFF.

The chain is built from TRBV6-2 or TRBV6-3 and TRBJ1-5, with D possibly being TRBD1 (5 bases). The V gene's germline CDR1 is MNHEY and CDR2 SVGEGT. The germline V and J ends were trimmed by 6 bases and 4 bases, with 25 bases remaining between them. The CDR3 spans 18 residues. CDR3 bases: TGTGCCAGCAGCGTGTCTCAGGGATGGAGGTTCGGTAATCAGCCCCAGCATTTT. This gives the protein CASSVSQGWRFGNQPQHF.